Sequencing of this T cell receptor beta chain was carried out in a study of shared clonotypes between healthy human individuals. Assay: immunoSEQ multiplex PCR; the TCRdb copy retains only in-frame clones and omits some. Found here are millions of clones, 85% to 95% of them singletons; the top ten hold under 0.15%. Notes on the study in general: Having only a few donors restricted how much genetic and exposure-history diversity was captured. It was anticipated that sequencing depth would influence how many clonotypes donors shared.

J gave up 8 bases and V 3 bases, and 7 bases lay outside the gene matches. The CDR3 runs 15 residues. Germline CDR1 reads SGHDT; CDR2 reads YYEEEE. Turning to this clone: Its antigen is unknown.

This chain joins TRBV5-6 and TRBJ1-4; TRBD1 matches at 10 bases. This receptor was obtained from a man between 18 and 29 years old in good health. The source material was naive CD4+ T cells sorted from blood. As to subset: CD45RA+ positively selected. The CDR3 DNA reads TGTGCCAGCAGCTCTGACAGGGGGCTGAAGGAAAAACTGTTTTTT. Translating it yields CASSSDRGLKEKLFF.